Presented here are 23 T cell receptor beta chains from one specimen sequenced in a study of cytomegalovirus exposure and HLA in healthy donors. PCR employed 60 Vbeta and 13 Jbeta primers. Data came from immunoSEQ multiplex PCR; TCRdb stores just in-frame clones and leaves some out. The sample yields 100,000 or so clones, 78% seen once. Sequences were obtained from PBMCs. These receptors were obtained from a man between 25 and 39 years old in good health and CMV-seronegative.

The chain joins TRBV4-3 to TRBJ2-2; tentatively, D is TRBD2 (6 bases). V lost 1 base to trimming and J lost 4 bases, with 13 bases between them. This CDR3 contains 16 residues. The germline gives CDR1 LGHNA, CDR2 YSLEER. The CDR3 DNA reads TGCGCCAGCAGCCAAGGGAGGACTACGCTCACCGGGGAGCTGTTTTTT. Translation gives CASSQGRTTLTGELFF.

This sequence joins TRBV5-4 and TRBJ2-5; 8 nucleotides agree with TRBD2. The CDR3 spans 15 residues. Germline V gives CDR1 SGHNT, CDR2 YYREEE (reference sequence). Trimming cost V 0 bases and J 5 bases; bases outside gene matches: 6. CDR3 sequence reads: CASSLGAGGWETQYF. For the CDR3, the DNA is TGTGCCAGCAGCTTGGGTGCGGGAGGTTGGGAGACCCAGTACTTC. The full variable domain, its missing parts supplied by reference TRBV5-4 and TRBJ2-5, is ETGVTQSPTHLIKTRGQQVTLRCSSQSGHNTVSWYQQALGQGPQFIFQYYREEENGRGNFPPRFSGLQFPNYSSELNVNALELDDSALYLCASSLGAGGWETQYFGPGTRLLVL.

The rearrangement links TRBV9 to TRBJ2-5, with D tentatively TRBD2 (5 bases). CDR1 and CDR2 (germline): SGDLS, YYNGEE. The CDR3 has 14 residues. Deletions cut 2 bases from V and 5 bases from J, with 13 bases between. The CDR3 bases are TGTGCCAGCAGCGTTGGGGTAGGCGGGGAGACCCAGTACTTC. This translates into CASSVGVGGETQYF.

The genes are TRBV4-3 and TRBJ2-2, with 8 bases that match TRBD1. The CDR3 totals 14 residues. V lost 3 bases and J lost 4; bases outside the gene matches: 1. The germline gives CDR1 LGHNA, CDR2 YSLEER. CDR3 sequence: CASSHGQGTGELFF. As DNA, the CDR3 is TGCGCCAGCAGCCATGGACAGGGCACCGGGGAGCTGTTTTTT.

The V gene is TRBV9, the J gene TRBJ1-1, with 7 bases lining up with TRBD1. Germline V lookup: CDR1 SGDLS, CDR2 YYNGEE. V was pared by 0 bases and J by 2 bases, with 4 bases of the junction left unmatched. This CDR3 has 15 amino acids. Here the CDR3 DNA reads TGTGCCAGCAGCGTAGAAACAGGGGTAAACACTGAAGCTTTCTTT. It is translated as CASSVETGVNTEAFF.

The rearrangement joins TRBV4-3 to TRBJ1-2; 7 nucleotides line up with TRBD1. Germline-derived CDR1 and CDR2 are LGHNA and YSLEER. V lost 0 bases and J lost 4; bases outside the gene matches: 5. CDR3 size: 15 residues. The CDR3 loop is CASSQDSSGGYGYTF. The DNA for the CDR3 is TGCGCCAGCAGCCAAGATAGTTCAGGGGGCTATGGCTACACCTTC.

A few counts support this clone. The V call is TRBV6-5, the J call TRBJ2-2, with D perhaps TRBD2 (6 bases). Trimming removed 7 bases at V and 7 bases at J, with 13 bases between. The CDR3 extends over 13 amino acids. Germline V CDR1 and CDR2: MNHEY, SVGAGI. Written as DNA, the CDR3 is TGTGCCAGCACTCAGACGGAGGGCGGGGAGCTGTTTTTT. It translates to CASTQTEGGELFF.

This clone has more than one count but fewer than ten. This chain connects TRBV6-5 to TRBJ1-2; 7 bases are a match to TRBD1. The CDR3 spans 13 residues. V lost 7 bases and J lost 7; bases outside the gene matches: 9. Germline CDR1 and CDR2: MNHEY and SVGAGI. This CDR3 is CASTPGRGPGYTF. CDR3 bases: TGTGCCAGCACCCCGGGAAGGGGGCCTGGCTACACCTTC.

The CDR3 region has the DNA TGTGCCAGCAGTCGGACAGGGGGAAACTATGGCTACACCTTC. It encodes CASSRTGGNYGYTF. The V gene is TRBV6-5, the J gene TRBJ1-2; 10 positions agree with TRBD1. V shed 5 bases, J shed 2 bases, and the junction held 2 bases outside the gene matches. In germline, CDR1 is MNHEY, CDR2 SVGAGI. The CDR3 sequence is 14 residues long.

This clone was observed a handful of times. The chain links TRBV4-1 to TRBJ2-7; 12 bases are shared with TRBD2. Trimming cost V 6 bases and J 2 bases; bases outside gene matches: 2. This CDR3 is 14 amino acids long. Per germline, CDR1 MGHRA and CDR2 YSYEKL. The CDR3 coding sequence is TGCGCCAGCAGAAGGACTAGCGGGACCTACGAGCAGTACTTC. It translates to CASRRTSGTYEQYF.

The chain carries TRBV18 and TRBJ2-7; D not certain. The CDR3 consists of 12 residues. Trimming removed 1 base at V and 5 bases at J, with 6 bases between. CDR1 and CDR2 from the germline V gene are KGHSH and LQKENI. CDR3 nucleotide sequence: TGTGCCAGCTCACCACTCCGAGACGAGCAGTACTTC. It codes for CASSPLRDEQYF.

V usage is TRBV6-5 and J usage is TRBJ1-1; D gene ambiguous. V was cut by 6 bases and J by 2 bases, with 16 bases left in between. CDR3 length: 15 amino acids. CDR1 is MNHEY, CDR2 SVGAGI, per germline. The CDR3 DNA is TGTGCCAGCAGCTCATCGGGGTCTTTAAACACTGAAGCTTTCTTT. Translating it yields CASSSSGSLNTEAFF.

V usage is TRBV30 and J usage is TRBJ1-1, with D tentatively TRBD1 (6 bases). This CDR3 has 12 amino acids. Germline V lookup: CDR1 GTSNPN, CDR2 SVGIG (reference sequence). V was shortened by 2 bases and J by 3 bases, with 7 bases between the two germline ends. DNA for the CDR3: TGTGCCTGGAGTCAGGGGCACACTGAAGCTTTCTTT. It translates to CAWSQGHTEAFF.

The J gene is TRBJ1-6, the V gene TRBV9, with D possibly TRBD1 on 5 matching bases. Germline CDR1 SGDLS, CDR2 YYNGEE. V lost 0 bases, J lost 13 bases, and 17 bases lay in between. The CDR3 sequence is 15 residues long. This CDR3 is CASSVASGLLQPLHF. The CDR3 DNA is TGTGCCAGCAGCGTAGCCTCGGGACTGCTACAGCCCCTCCACTTT.

The rearrangement links TRBV6-1 to TRBJ1-2; 9 bases agree with TRBD1. V shed 6 bases, J shed 6 bases, and the junction held 8 bases outside the gene matches. The CDR3 spans 14 residues. The V gene's germline CDR1 is MNHNS and CDR2 SASEGT. The CDR3 is CASRIPGQGHGYTF. The CDR3, as DNA: TGTGCCAGCAGGATACCGGGACAGGGCCATGGCTACACCTTC.

The rearrangement links TRBV4-3 to TRBJ2-7; D may be TRBD1 (5 bases). The CDR3 spans 14 residues. Germline V gene sequence: CDR1 LGHNA, CDR2 YSLEER. Trimming took off 2 bases at V and 7 bases at J, with 15 bases between the two ends. The CDR3 spells CASSQTDSTTEQYF. The CDR3 DNA reads as TGCGCCAGCAGCCAAACCGACAGTACAACGGAGCAGTACTTC.

This chain joins TRBV7-6 and TRBJ2-7; TRBD2 aligns across 8 bases. There are 16 residues in the CDR3. Trimming at V came to 4 bases and at J to 3 bases, leaving 11 bases not matched to a gene. Germline V gene data show CDR1 as SGHVS and CDR2 as FNYEAQ. The CDR3 here is CASSSAAGGRLYEQYF. CDR3 nucleotides: TGTGCCAGCAGCTCCGCGGCGGGGGGTCGGCTCTACGAGCAGTACTTC.

V is TRBV5-6 and J is TRBJ2-2, with D possibly matching TRBD1 (5 bases). The V end was cut by 1 base, the J end by 2 bases, with 9 bases between. The germline V gene encodes CDR1 SGHDT and CDR2 YYEEEE. The CDR3 has 15 amino acids. DNA of the CDR3: TGTGCCAGCAGCTTGATCAGGGCAAACACCGGGGAGCTGTTTTTT. The encoded protein is CASSLIRANTGELFF.

The V gene is TRBV28, the J gene TRBJ2-1; 12 nucleotides agree with TRBD2. CDR1 and CDR2 from the germline V gene are MDHEN and SYDVKM. This CDR3 has 16 amino acids. V lost 5 bases, J lost 7 bases, and 9 bases stayed unmatched. The CDR3 bases are TGTGCCAGCAGTCTCCGACTAGCGGGGGACCGGAATGAGCAGTTCTTC. Protein: CASSLRLAGDRNEQFF.

The chain uses TRBV19 and TRBJ1-5; TRBD1 aligns across 9 bases. Per germline, CDR1 LNHDA and CDR2 SQIVND (reference sequence). Trimming removed 6 bases from V and 6 bases from J; junction bases left unmatched: 9. CDR3 length: 15 residues. The CDR3 sequence: CASSLRTGASQPQHF. The CDR3 DNA sequence: TGTGCCAGTAGCCTTCGGACAGGGGCATCTCAGCCCCAGCATTTT.

The chain joins TRBV7-2 to TRBJ1-6, with a tentative D call TRBD1 (5 bases). Trimming pared 1 base from V and 6 bases from J, leaving 7 bases between. The CDR3 loop spans 14 amino acids. CDR1 is SGHTA and CDR2 is FQGNSA in the germline V gene. The chain's CDR3 is CASSLGTLNSPLHF. The CDR3 region has the DNA TGTGCCAGCAGCTTAGGGACACTTAATTCACCCCTCCACTTT.

This clone has a handful of counts. This chain's CDR3 is CASSQRQGANQPQHF. The CDR3 DNA follows: TGCGCCAGCAGCCAAAGACAGGGGGCAAATCAGCCCCAGCATTTT. V and J are TRBV4-1 and TRBJ1-5; 10 bases agree with TRBD1. Germline CDR1 MGHRA, CDR2 YSYEKL. The CDR3 totals 15 residues. V dropped 2 bases and J dropped 4; count of bases not matched to a gene: 2.

The gene calls are TRBV4-3 and TRBJ1-5; D might be TRBD1 (6 bases). The germline CDR1 and CDR2 sequences are LGHNA and YSLEER. This CDR3 is 16 amino acids long. V lost 0 bases and J 2 bases, leaving 11 bases between the germline ends. In nucleotides, the CDR3 is TGCGCCAGCAGCCAAGATGGTTACAGGGGCAATCAGCCCCAGCATTTT. It codes for CASSQDGYRGNQPQHF.